This T cell receptor beta chain came from a study of circulating and synovial CD4+ cells in juvenile arthritis. About this clone itself: Its specificity is not known.

The CDR3 is 13 residues long. Looked up from germline, CDR1 is MNHEY and CDR2 is SVGAGI. V lost 8 bases to trimming and J lost 5 bases, with 16 bases between them. Sequenced by immunoSEQ multiplex PCR; TCRdb stores in-frame clones only, minus some. The table shows around 16,000 clones, with under 95% occurring only once. Study observations and caveats: These repertoires were less diverse than bulk blood CD4 repertoires. CPL versus bulk CD4 samples: T cell genome counts differed by at least an order of magnitude. Circulating pathogenic-like lymphocytes shared a substantially higher fraction of CDR3 sequences with synovium than bulk blood.

The origin of this receptor is a human donor with juvenile idiopathic arthritis. The J gene is TRBJ2-7, the V gene TRBV6-5, with D possibly TRBD1 on 6 matching bases. Material for sequencing was CD4+ T cells from blood. The chain's CDR3 is CASGRDTTHEQYF. In DNA form, the CDR3 reads TGTGCCAGCGGCCGGGACACCACCCACGAGCAGTACTTC.